The 4 T cell receptor beta chains in this list originate from one sample, sequenced in a study of T cells in Graves' hyperthyroidism and ophthalmopathy. There were TCR beta CDR3 regions amplified from RNA transcripts. First-round RT-PCR with HTBI primers amplified the TCR CDR3 region. One entry per CDR3 protein, called by TCRdb with MiXCR from the multiplex PCR reads. The sample shows around 420,000 distinct CDR3 sequences, around 16% of them seen only once. Sample: blood. Every receptor here comes from a woman younger than 30 with Graves' hyperthyroidism.

Ten or more counts support this clonotype. The CDR3, as DNA: TGCAGCGTTGATGAGCAGTTCTTC. This sequence encodes CSVDEQFF. The V and J genes are TRBV29-1 and TRBJ2-1; D not resolved. The germline V gene has CDR1 SQVTM and CDR2 ANQGSEA. The length of the CDR3 is 8 residues. Deletions cut 3 bases from V and 9 bases from J, with 0 bases between.

About this clonotype itself: A much larger clone lies one base from this, so it may be a read error. The chain uses TRBV11-2 and TRBJ2-7; D may match TRBD1 or TRBD2 (5 bases each). The V and J ends lost 8 bases and 3 bases respectively, with 17 bases between them. The CDR3 runs to 14 residues. Germline V gene data show CDR1 as SGHAT and CDR2 as FQNNGV. The CDR3 region has the DNA TGTGCCAGCGACCGAGGGACCTCTAACTACGAGCAGTACTTC. Encoded protein: CASDRGTSNYEQYF.

This clonotype was seen ten or more times. The chain carries TRBV29-1 and TRBJ2-1; 9 bases line up with TRBD1. With V trimmed by 0 bases and J by 10 bases, 7 bases remained unmatched. The germline CDR1 and CDR2 sequences are SQVTM and ANQGSEA. The CDR3 runs to 14 residues. The CDR3 spells CSVEEEQGAGEQFF. In DNA, the CDR3 is TGCAGCGTTGAAGAGGAACAGGGGGCGGGCGAGCAGTTCTTC.

This clonotype was recorded at least ten times. The rearrangement joins TRBV7-6 to TRBJ2-3; 8 positions agree with TRBD2. Trimming removed 5 bases from V and 0 bases from J; junction bases left unmatched: 7. The CDR3 loop spans 16 amino acids. The V gene's germline CDR1 is SGHVS and CDR2 FNYEAQ. The CDR3: CASSKRASGSTDTQYF. The DNA of the CDR3 is TGTGCCAGCAGCAAAAGGGCTAGCGGGAGCACAGATACGCAGTATTTT.